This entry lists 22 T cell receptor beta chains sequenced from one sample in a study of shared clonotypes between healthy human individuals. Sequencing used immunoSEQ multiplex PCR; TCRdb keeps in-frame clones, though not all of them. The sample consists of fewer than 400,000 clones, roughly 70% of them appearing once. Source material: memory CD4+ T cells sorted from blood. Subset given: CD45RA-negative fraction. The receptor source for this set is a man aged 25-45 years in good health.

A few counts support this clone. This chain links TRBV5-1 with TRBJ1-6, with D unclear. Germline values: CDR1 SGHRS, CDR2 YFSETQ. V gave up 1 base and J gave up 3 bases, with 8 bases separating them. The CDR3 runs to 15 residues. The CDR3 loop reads CASSLSGDYNSPLHF. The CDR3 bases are TGCGCCAGCAGCTTGTCCGGGGACTATAATTCACCCCTCCACTTT.

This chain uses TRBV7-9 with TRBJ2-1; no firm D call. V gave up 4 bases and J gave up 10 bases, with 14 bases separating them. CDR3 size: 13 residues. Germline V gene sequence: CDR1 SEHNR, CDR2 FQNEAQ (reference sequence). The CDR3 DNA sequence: TGTGCCAGCAGCTCCACTGAGGCCCCCGAGCAGTTCTTC. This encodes CASSSTEAPEQFF.

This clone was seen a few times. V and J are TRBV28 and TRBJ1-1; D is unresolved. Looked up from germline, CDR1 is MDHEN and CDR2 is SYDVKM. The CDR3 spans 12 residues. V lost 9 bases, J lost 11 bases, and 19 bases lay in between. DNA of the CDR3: TGTGCCAGTAGGCAGGATCCCCTGGAGGCTTTCTTT. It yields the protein CASRQDPLEAFF.

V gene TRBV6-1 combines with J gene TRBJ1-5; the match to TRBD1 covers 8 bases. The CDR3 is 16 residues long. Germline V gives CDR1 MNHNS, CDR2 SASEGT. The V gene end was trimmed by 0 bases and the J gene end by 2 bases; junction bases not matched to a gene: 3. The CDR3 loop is CASSEAPTGGNQPQHF. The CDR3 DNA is TGTGCCAGCAGTGAAGCTCCGACAGGGGGCAATCAGCCCCAGCATTTT.

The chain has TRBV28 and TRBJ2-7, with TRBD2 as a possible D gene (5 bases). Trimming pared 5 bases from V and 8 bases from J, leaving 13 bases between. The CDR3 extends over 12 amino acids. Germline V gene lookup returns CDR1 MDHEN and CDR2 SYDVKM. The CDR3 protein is CASSQRTAQQYF. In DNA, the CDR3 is TGTGCCAGCAGTCAGCGGACGGCCCAGCAGTACTTC.

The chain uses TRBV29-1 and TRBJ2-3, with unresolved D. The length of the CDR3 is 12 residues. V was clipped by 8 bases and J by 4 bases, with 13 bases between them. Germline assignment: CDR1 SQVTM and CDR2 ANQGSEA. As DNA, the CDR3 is TGCAGCCTTGTGGAAGGTTCAGATACGCAGTATTTT. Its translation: CSLVEGSDTQYF.

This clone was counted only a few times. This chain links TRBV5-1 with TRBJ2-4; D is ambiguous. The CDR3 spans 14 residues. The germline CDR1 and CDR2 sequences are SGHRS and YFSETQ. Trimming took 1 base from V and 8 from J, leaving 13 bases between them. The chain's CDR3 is CASSLWSPWDIQYF. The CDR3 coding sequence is TGCGCCAGCAGCTTGTGGAGCCCATGGGACATTCAGTACTTC.

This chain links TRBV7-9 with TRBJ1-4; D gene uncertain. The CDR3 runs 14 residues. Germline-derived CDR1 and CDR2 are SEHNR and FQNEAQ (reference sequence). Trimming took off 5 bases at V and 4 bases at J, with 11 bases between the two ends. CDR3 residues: CASSPDGRNEKLFF. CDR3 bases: TGTGCCAGCAGCCCGGACGGACGTAATGAAAAACTGTTTTTT.

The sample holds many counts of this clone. The CDR3, as DNA: TGTGCCAGCATGCAGGGACAGGGGGGCGAGCAGTACTTC. This encodes CASMQGQGGEQYF. The chain uses TRBV28 and TRBJ2-7; 11 bases map to TRBD1. Germline V CDR1 and CDR2: MDHEN, SYDVKM. V was clipped by 7 bases and J by 6 bases; unmatched bases: 5. This CDR3 has 13 amino acids.

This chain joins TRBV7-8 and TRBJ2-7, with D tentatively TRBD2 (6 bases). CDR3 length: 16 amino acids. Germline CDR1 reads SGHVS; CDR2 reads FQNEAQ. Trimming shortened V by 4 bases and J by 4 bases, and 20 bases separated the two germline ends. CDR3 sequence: CASSSVRRAGLYEQYF. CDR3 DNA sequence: TGTGCCAGCAGCTCTGTTCGACGGGCGGGATTGTACGAGCAGTACTTC. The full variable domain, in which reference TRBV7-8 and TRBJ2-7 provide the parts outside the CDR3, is GAGVSQSPRYKVAKRGQDVALRCDPISGHVSLFWYQQALGQGPEFLTYFQNEAQLDKSGLPSDRFFAERPEGSVSTLKIQRTQQEDSAVYLCASSSVRRAGLYEQYFGPGTRLTVT.

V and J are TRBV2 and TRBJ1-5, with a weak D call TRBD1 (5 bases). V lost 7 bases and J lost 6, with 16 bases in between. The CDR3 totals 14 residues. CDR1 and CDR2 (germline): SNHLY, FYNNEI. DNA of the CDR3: TGTGCCAGCACCACAGGTTCGGGGAGTCAGCCCCAGCATTTT. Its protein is CASTTGSGSQPQHF.

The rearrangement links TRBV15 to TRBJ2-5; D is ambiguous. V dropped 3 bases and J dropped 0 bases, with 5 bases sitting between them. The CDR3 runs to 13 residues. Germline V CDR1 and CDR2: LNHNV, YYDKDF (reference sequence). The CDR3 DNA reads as TGTGCCACCAGCAGGACGGACCAAGAGACCCAGTACTTC. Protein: CATSRTDQETQYF.

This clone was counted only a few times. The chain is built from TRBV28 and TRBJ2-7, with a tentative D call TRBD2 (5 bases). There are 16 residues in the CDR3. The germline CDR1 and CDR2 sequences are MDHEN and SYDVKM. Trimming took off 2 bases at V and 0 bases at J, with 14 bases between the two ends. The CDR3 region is CASSLGVAGSSYEQYF. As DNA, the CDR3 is TGTGCCAGCAGTTTAGGGGTAGCTGGGAGCTCCTACGAGCAGTACTTC.

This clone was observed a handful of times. The CDR3 DNA reads TGTGCCAGCAGCTTAGCCCGCAGGGGTTCCTACGAGCAGTACTTC. Its protein is CASSLARRGSYEQYF. The rearrangement uses TRBV7-9 and TRBJ2-7; TRBD1 is a possible D gene (6 bases). This CDR3 spans 15 amino acids. Trimming removed 0 bases from V and 1 base from J, with 10 bases in between. Germline lookup yields CDR1 SEHNR and CDR2 FQNEAQ (reference sequence). The full variable domain, its missing parts supplied by reference TRBV7-9 and TRBJ2-7, is DTGVSQNPRHKITKRGQNVTFRCDPISEHNRLYWYRQTLGQGPEFLTYFQNEAQLEKSRLLSDRFSAERPKGSFSTLEIQRTEQGDSAMYLCASSLARRGSYEQYFGPGTRLTVT.

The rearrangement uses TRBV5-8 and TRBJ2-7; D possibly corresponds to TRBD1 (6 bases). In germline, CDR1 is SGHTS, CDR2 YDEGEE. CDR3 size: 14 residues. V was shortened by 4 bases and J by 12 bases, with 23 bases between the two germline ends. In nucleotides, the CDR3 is TGTGCCAGCAGCCCAGACAGGTCGTGGGGTAGGGTGTACTTC. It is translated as CASSPDRSWGRVYF.

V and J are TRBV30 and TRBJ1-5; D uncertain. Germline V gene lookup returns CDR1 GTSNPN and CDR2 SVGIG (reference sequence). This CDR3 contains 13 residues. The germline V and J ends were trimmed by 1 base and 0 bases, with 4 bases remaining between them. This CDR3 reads CAWSEHSNQPQHF. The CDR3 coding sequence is TGTGCCTGGAGTGAACATAGCAATCAGCCCCAGCATTTT.

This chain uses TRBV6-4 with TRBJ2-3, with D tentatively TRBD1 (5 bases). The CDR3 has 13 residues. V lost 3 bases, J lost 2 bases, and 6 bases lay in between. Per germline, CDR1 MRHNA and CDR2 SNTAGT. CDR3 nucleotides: TGTGCCAGCAGTGAAGGACACACAGATACGCAGTATTTT. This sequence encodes CASSEGHTDTQYF.

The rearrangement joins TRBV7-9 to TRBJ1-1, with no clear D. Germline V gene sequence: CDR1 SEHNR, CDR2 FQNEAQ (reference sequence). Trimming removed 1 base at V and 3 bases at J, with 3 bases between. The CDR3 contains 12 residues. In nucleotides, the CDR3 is TGTGCCAGCAGCTTAGTTGACACTGAAGCTTTCTTT. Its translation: CASSLVDTEAFF.

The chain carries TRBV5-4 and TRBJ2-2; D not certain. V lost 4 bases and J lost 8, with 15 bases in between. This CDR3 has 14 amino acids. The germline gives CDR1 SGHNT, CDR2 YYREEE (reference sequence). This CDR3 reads CASSPNARVGELFF. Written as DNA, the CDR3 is TGTGCCAGCAGCCCAAACGCTAGAGTAGGGGAGCTGTTTTTT.

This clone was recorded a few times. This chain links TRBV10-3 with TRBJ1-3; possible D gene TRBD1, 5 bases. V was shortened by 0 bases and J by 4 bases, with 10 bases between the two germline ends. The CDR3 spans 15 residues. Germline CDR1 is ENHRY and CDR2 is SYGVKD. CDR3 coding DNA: TGTGCCATCAGTGAGTCTTTGACAGCCGGAAACACCATATATTTT. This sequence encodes CAISESLTAGNTIYF.

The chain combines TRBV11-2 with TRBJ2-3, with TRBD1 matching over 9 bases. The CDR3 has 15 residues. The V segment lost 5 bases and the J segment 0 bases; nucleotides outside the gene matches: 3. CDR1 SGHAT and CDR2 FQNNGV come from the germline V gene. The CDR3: CASSPGQGSTDTQYF. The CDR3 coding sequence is TGTGCCAGCAGCCCGGGACAGGGTAGCACAGATACGCAGTATTTT.

In nucleotides, the CDR3 is TGTGCCAGCAGGTACCCTGGGGCCAACGTCCTGACTTTC. Translation gives CASRYPGANVLTF. The rearrangement links TRBV6-5 to TRBJ2-6; D is unclear. The CDR3 totals 13 residues. Deletions cut 6 bases from V and 2 bases from J, with 5 bases between. In germline, CDR1 is MNHEY, CDR2 SVGAGI.